This is a list of T cell receptor beta chains from one sample in a study of T cell responses to AZD1222 COVID-19 vaccine. TCRdb's copy holds only in-frame clones and misses some; the assay was immunoSEQ multiplex PCR. The sample consists of over 65,000 clones, approximately 90% of them appearing once. The input for sequencing was peripheral blood, taken on day 0 of AZD1222 vaccination. The receptors derive from an adult in good health. Each CDR3 is given without its conserved first and last residue.

cdr3_aa,j_call,v_call
ASSLATGLEPQH,TRBJ1-5,TRBV7-8
ASSQDERGGETQY,TRBJ2-5,TRBV14
ATTTGRWNTEAF,TRBJ1-1,TRBV15
ASALGLSEQY,TRBJ2-7,TRBV28
ASTDDWAEAF,TRBJ1-1,TRBV4-2
ASSKVGGVLIYEQY,TRBJ2-7,TRBV21-1
AWRQPGHHEQY,TRBJ2-7,TRBV30
ASRHYRDNTEAF,TRBJ1-1,TRBV7-2
ASSEGQLLLSYNEQF,TRBJ2-1,TRBV28
ASSLGRGRTGELF,TRBJ2-2,TRBV5-1
ASSQDSLGVGNTIY,TRBJ1-3,TRBV14
ASSQDGRVGTEAF,TRBJ1-1,TRBV4-1
ASGNTGATGELF,TRBJ2-2,TRBV5-1
ASSGAYGYT,TRBJ1-2,TRBV2
ASSLWTGTYEQY,TRBJ2-7,TRBV5-8
ASRFVAGGRISYNEQF,TRBJ2-1,TRBV12-2
ASSSRLAGAPWETQY,TRBJ2-5,TRBV6-2/TRBV6-3
ASSSITGTSLRPKNIQY,TRBJ2-4,TRBV6-2/TRBV6-3
ASSFTGELF,TRBJ2-2,TRBV28
AWSRYRRGWVDTIY,TRBJ1-3,TRBV30
ASSPETQRNQPQH,TRBJ1-5,TRBV18
AWKPSGKVVYGYT,TRBJ1-2,TRBV30
ASSPRPGANVLT,TRBJ2-6,TRBV9
ASSPGQGVYNEQF,TRBJ2-1,TRBV5-4
SVDVGGYT,TRBJ1-2,TRBV29-1
ASYGTDGPNYGYT,TRBJ1-2,TRBV13
AWHTGGGYT,TRBJ1-2,TRBV30
ASMGANEQF,TRBJ2-1,TRBV6-5
ASREQGYSNQPQH,TRBJ1-5,TRBV2
ASSQVDSTEAF,TRBJ1-1,TRBV4-3
ASSQGHYGYT,TRBJ1-2,TRBV14
ASSQDFRYTEAF,TRBJ1-1,TRBV3-1/TRBV3-2
ASSLPRRPTEAF,TRBJ1-1,TRBV6-6
ASAPGGGYGYT,TRBJ1-2,TRBV12-5
ASGVGTDTQY,TRBJ2-3,TRBV2
ASSQGTSGGPNTGELF,TRBJ2-2,TRBV3-1/TRBV3-2
ASSRGGTGIYPNEKLF,TRBJ1-4,TRBV6-4
ASSSGTLSYEQY,TRBJ2-7,TRBV19
ASSLYGGNTIY,TRBJ1-3,TRBV28
ASGLSGATGGELF,TRBJ2-2,TRBV12-5
SGGQTEAF,TRBJ1-1,TRBV20-1